A selection of T cell receptor beta chains follows, all from one sample in a study of OX40 agonist ivuxolimab in advanced cancers. Clones were sequenced by immunoSEQ multiplex PCR, and TCRdb holds only the in-frame ones, with some missing. The data hold 99,000 or so clones, with 90% to 95% observed a single time. This specimen was CD4+ or CD8+ T cells sorted from blood, taken in a trial of the OX40 agonist ivuxolimab. The source is an adult with an advanced solid tumor such as melanoma, head and neck, liver or kidney cancer. Each CDR3 is given with its conserved first and last residue. Each record gives: D gene, J gene, V gene, clone size, CDR3 protein, CDR3 DNA. The D gene is left open where the match is weak. The listing skips clone size in some rows; elsewhere it reads once, few, many or a size class.

>TRBD1|TRBJ1-2|TRBV5-1|NA
CASSPGTVDYGYTF
TGCGCCAGCAGCCCAGGGACAGTAGATTATGGCTACACCTTC
>NA|TRBJ1-4|TRBV2|NA
CASSEGLRDSEKLFF
TGTGCCAGCAGTGAAGGGTTGCGGGATTCTGAAAAACTGTTTTTT
>NA|TRBJ1-4|TRBV6-6|NA
CASRGNEKLFF
TGTGCCAGCAGGGGGAATGAAAAACTGTTTTTT
>NA|TRBJ1-2|TRBV28|NA
CASSFQATYGYTF
TGTGCCAGCAGTTTTCAGGCGACCTATGGCTACACCTTC
>TRBD2|TRBJ2-3|TRBV29-1|NA
CSGLAGPLTTDTQYF
TGCAGCGGATTAGCGGGGCCCCTCACCACAGATACGCAGTATTTT
>NA|TRBJ1-6|TRBV6-5|NA
CASSYLPGQVGPLHF
TGTGCCAGCAGTTACCTCCCCGGTCAGGTTGGGCCCCTCCACTTT
>NA|TRBJ1-6|TRBV6-5|NA
CASSYSAGTSLHF
TGTGCCAGCAGTTACTCTGCAGGGACGTCCCTCCACTTT
>TRBD2|TRBJ2-2|TRBV6-1|NA
CASSEFLAANTGELFF
TGTGCCAGCAGTGAATTCCTAGCGGCGAACACCGGGGAGCTGTTTTTT
>NA|TRBJ2-3|TRBV5-4|NA
CASSLVGYTDTQYF
TGTGCCAGCAGCTTGGTGGGCTACACAGATACGCAGTATTTT
>NA|TRBJ1-1|TRBV6-1|NA
CASTRQTQMNTEAFF
TGTGCCAGCACTCGCCAGACCCAGATGAACACTGAAGCTTTCTTT
>NA|TRBJ1-2|TRBV9|NA
CASSVDGTYGYTF
TGTGCCAGCAGCGTAGATGGGACCTATGGCTACACCTTC
>NA|TRBJ1-1|TRBV4-3|NA
CASSQAQFTPEAFF
TGCGCCAGCAGCCAAGCCCAATTTACCCCTGAAGCTTTCTTT
>NA|TRBJ2-5|TRBV5-1|NA
CASSLDLRGTQYF
TGCGCCAGCAGCTTGGACCTGAGAGGGACCCAGTACTTC
>TRBD2|TRBJ2-1|TRBV9|NA
CASSVASGINNEQFF
TGTGCCAGCAGCGTAGCTAGCGGCATAAACAATGAGCAGTTCTTC
>TRBD1|TRBJ1-1|TRBV7-3|NA
CASSLVGQGTEAFF
TGTGCCAGCAGCCTAGTCGGACAGGGCACTGAAGCTTTCTTT
>NA|TRBJ1-1|TRBV19|NA
CASRFKPARDTEAFF
TGTGCCAGTAGATTTAAGCCAGCTAGGGACACTGAAGCTTTCTTT
>NA|TRBJ2-3|TRBV5-6|once
CASSLNLVLSPDTQYF
TGTGCCAGCAGCTTAAATCTAGTCCTCTCCCCAGATACGCAGTATTTT
>NA|TRBJ1-5|TRBV7-8|NA
CASSLVRGNQPQHF
TGTGCCAGCAGCTTAGTTAGGGGCAATCAGCCCCAGCATTTT
>NA|TRBJ1-6|TRBV28|NA
CASSLLFRSVTPLHF
TGTGCCAGCAGTTTATTGTTCCGTTCCGTCACACCCCTCCACTTT
>NA|TRBJ2-3|TRBV5-6|NA
CASSFLAQGFGDTQYF
TGTGCCAGCAGCTTTCTTGCCCAGGGATTCGGCGATACGCAGTATTTT
>NA|TRBJ2-3|TRBV7-2|NA
CASSLGSGGTDTQYF
TGTGCCAGCAGCTTAGGAAGTGGAGGCACAGATACGCAGTATTTT
>TRBD1|TRBJ1-1|TRBV5-1|NA
CASSPRGQGMNTEAFF
TGCGCCAGCAGCCCCCGGGGACAGGGTATGAACACTGAAGCTTTCTTT
>NA|TRBJ1-6|TRBV30|NA
CAWSVQDRNSPLHF
TGTGCCTGGAGTGTTCAGGACCGTAATTCACCCCTCCACTTT
>NA|TRBJ1-5|TRBV18|NA
CASSLTVGPQHF
TGTGCCAGCTCACTCACCGTGGGGCCCCAGCATTTT
>NA|TRBJ1-5|TRBV6-1|NA
CASSPGLQAQPQHF
TGTGCCAGCAGCCCAGGGTTACAGGCCCAGCCCCAGCATTTT
>TRBD2|TRBJ2-2|TRBV2|NA
CASSREGNTGELFF
TGTGCCAGCAGCCGGGAGGGAAACACCGGGGAGCTGTTTTTT
>TRBD1|TRBJ1-5|TRBV28|NA
CASRGVAGTGDHSDQPQHF
TGTGCCAGCAGGGGGGTCGCCGGGACAGGAGATCACTCTGACCAGCCCCAGCATTTT
>NA|TRBJ2-3|TRBV4-3|NA
CASSQDLADTQYF
TGCGCCAGCAGCCAAGATTTAGCAGATACGCAGTATTTT
>NA|TRBJ1-1|TRBV29-1|once
CSVVSWGTAFF
TGCAGCGTTGTTTCTTGGGGTACGGCTTTCTTT
>TRBD1|TRBJ1-5|TRBV19|NA
CASSRGRGRLDQPQHF
TGTGCCAGTAGTAGGGGTAGGGGGCGCTTAGATCAGCCCCAGCATTTT
>NA|TRBJ1-2|TRBV28|NA
CASSLRYYGYTF
TGTGCCAGCAGTTTACGGTACTATGGCTACACCTTC
>NA|TRBJ2-3|TRBV11-3|NA
CASSLVGDTQYF
TGTGCCAGCAGCTTGGTCGGGGATACGCAGTATTTT
>NA|TRBJ2-1|TRBV19|NA
CASSIGGKANEQFF
TGTGCCAGTAGTATAGGAGGCAAAGCCAATGAGCAGTTCTTC
>TRBD2|TRBJ2-5|TRBV11-3|NA
CASSLGGGNQETQYF
TGTGCCAGCAGCTTAGGGGGGGGTAACCAAGAGACCCAGTACTTC
>TRBD2|TRBJ2-3|TRBV7-9|NA
CASSFSGGSDTQYF
TGTGCCAGCAGCTTTAGCGGGGGTTCAGATACGCAGTATTTT
>TRBD1|TRBJ2-5|TRBV28|few
CASSLLSWRTTGLGETQYF
TGTGCCAGCAGTTTATTGTCTTGGCGGACGACAGGGCTAGGGGAGACCCAGTACTTC
>NA|TRBJ2-1|TRBV6-5|NA
CASSLKGSYNEQFF
TGTGCCAGCAGTCTGAAGGGTTCCTACAATGAGCAGTTCTTC
>NA|TRBJ1-1|TRBV28|NA
CASSLRARDTEAFF
TGTGCCAGCAGTTTAAGGGCGAGGGACACTGAAGCTTTCTTT
>TRBD1|TRBJ1-2|TRBV6-5|few
CASSYSQGGLYGYTF
TGTGCCAGCAGTTACTCACAGGGGGGGCTCTATGGCTACACCTTC
>TRBD2|TRBJ2-1|TRBV7-9|NA
CASSRPSGIYNEQFF
TGTGCCAGCAGCCGCCCTAGCGGGATTTACAATGAGCAGTTCTTC
>TRBD2|TRBJ2-1|TRBV11-3|once
CASSSSGGLNNEQFF
TGTGCCAGCAGCTCCAGCGGGGGGCTAAACAATGAGCAGTTCTTC
>NA|TRBJ1-2|TRBV30|NA
CAWSKGHQGYTF
TGTGCCTGGAGCAAGGGGCACCAAGGCTACACCTTC
>NA|TRBJ2-2|TRBV5-1|NA
CASSLEPPGELFF
TGCGCCAGCAGCTTGGAACCCCCCGGGGAGCTGTTTTTT
>NA|TRBJ1-5|TRBV21-1|NA
CASSKEGQALNQPQHF
TGTGCCAGCAGCAAGGAGGGACAGGCTCTCAATCAGCCCCAGCATTTT
>NA|TRBJ2-7|TRBV6-5|NA
CASSPVWDTSYEQYF
TGTGCCAGCAGTCCCGTGTGGGACACTTCCTACGAGCAGTACTTC